This TCR beta chain was recovered during a study of blood T cell repertoires in COVID-19. Study-wide context: COVID-19 samples from acute and convalescent phases originated in the United States, Italy and Spain. T cells, B-cell-depleted T cells, or PBMCs supplied cDNA or gDNA.

In the original analysis: Nucleated cell counts were estimated from reference gene primer amplification. Sequenced by immunoSEQ multiplex PCR; TCRdb stores in-frame clones only, minus some. The V and J calls and the clone size are those of that table, but D and trimming were determined from the DNA. This sample has hundreds of thousands of clones, with 80% to 90% found just once. Individuals drawn from 24 US areas were roughly 18 to 100 years old. With 4 bases removed from V and 4 bases from J, the gap between germline ends came to 17 bases. The germline CDR1 and CDR2 sequences are SGDLS and YYNGEE. CDR3 length: 15 amino acids.

This chain joins TRBV9 and TRBJ1-2; perhaps TRBD1 as D (6 bases). The sequence came from a man younger than 40 who had recovered from COVID-19. The material sequenced was PBMCs or T cells enriched from blood (not recorded which). The CDR3: CASSPQGSLVYGYTF. CDR3 nucleotide sequence: TGTGCCAGCAGCCCACAGGGAAGTCTGGTCTATGGCTACACCTTC.